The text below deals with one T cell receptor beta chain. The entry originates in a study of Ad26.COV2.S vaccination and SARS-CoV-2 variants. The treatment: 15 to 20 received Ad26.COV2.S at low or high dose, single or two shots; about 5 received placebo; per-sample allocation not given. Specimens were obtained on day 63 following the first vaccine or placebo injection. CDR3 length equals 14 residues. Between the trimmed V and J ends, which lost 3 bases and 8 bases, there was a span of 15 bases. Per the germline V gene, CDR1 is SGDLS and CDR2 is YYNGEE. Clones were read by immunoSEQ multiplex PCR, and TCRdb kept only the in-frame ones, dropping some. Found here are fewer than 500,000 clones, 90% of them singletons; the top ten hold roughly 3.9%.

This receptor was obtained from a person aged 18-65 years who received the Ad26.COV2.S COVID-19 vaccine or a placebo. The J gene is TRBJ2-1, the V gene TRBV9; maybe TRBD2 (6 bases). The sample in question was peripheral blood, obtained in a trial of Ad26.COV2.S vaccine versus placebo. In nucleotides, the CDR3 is TGTGCCAGCAGCGCCGGGACTTCTTTCCATGAGCAGTTCTTC. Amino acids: CASSAGTSFHEQFF.